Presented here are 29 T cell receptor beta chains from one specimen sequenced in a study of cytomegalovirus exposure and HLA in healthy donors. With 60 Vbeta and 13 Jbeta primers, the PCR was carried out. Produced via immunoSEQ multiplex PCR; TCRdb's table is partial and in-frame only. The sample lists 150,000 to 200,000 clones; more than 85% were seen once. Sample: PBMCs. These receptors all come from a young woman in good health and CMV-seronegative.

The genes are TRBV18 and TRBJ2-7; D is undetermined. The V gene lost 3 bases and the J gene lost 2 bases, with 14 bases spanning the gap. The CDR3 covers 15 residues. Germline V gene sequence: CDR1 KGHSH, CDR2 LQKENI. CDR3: CASSPSTGSPYEQYF. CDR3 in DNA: TGTGCCAGCTCACCGTCGACGGGTTCTCCCTACGAGCAGTACTTC.

The CDR3 sequence: CASSNLGQGLNQPQHF. The CDR3 DNA reads TGTGCCAGTAGCAACCTGGGGCAGGGCCTAAATCAGCCCCAGCATTTT. The chain uses TRBV19 and TRBJ1-5; D perhaps matches TRBD1 (5 bases). The V end was cut by 6 bases, the J end by 4 bases, with 19 bases between. The germline CDR1 and CDR2 sequences are LNHDA and SQIVND (reference sequence). CDR3 size: 16 residues. Drawing the rest from reference TRBV19 and TRBJ1-5, the complete variable domain is DGGITQSPKYLFRKEGQNVTLSCEQNLNHDAMYWYRQDPGQGLRLIYYSQIVNDFQKGDIAEGYSVSREKKESFPLTVTSAQKNPTAFYLCASSNLGQGLNQPQHFGDGTRLSIL.

The chain's CDR3 is CASSRGHMNTEAFF. As DNA, the CDR3 is TGTGCCAGCAGCCGGGGACATATGAACACTGAAGCTTTCTTT. V usage is TRBV7-6 and J usage is TRBJ1-1; a weak D match, TRBD1 (6 bases). This CDR3 region has 14 residues. CDR1 SGHVS and CDR2 FNYEAQ come from the germline V gene. The germline V and J ends were trimmed by 5 bases and 0 bases, with 10 bases remaining between them.

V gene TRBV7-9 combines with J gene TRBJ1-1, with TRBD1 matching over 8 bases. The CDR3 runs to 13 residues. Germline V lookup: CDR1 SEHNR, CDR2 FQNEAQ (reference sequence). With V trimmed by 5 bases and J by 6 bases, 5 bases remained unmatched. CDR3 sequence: CASSRTGRAEAFF. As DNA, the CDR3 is TGTGCCAGCAGCCGGACAGGGCGGGCTGAAGCTTTCTTT.

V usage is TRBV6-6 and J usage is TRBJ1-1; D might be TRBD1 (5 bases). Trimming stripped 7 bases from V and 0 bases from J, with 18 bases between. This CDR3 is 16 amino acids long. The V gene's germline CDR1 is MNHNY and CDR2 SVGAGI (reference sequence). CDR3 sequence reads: CASIKNPGWLNTEAFF. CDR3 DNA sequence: TGTGCCAGCATCAAGAATCCAGGGTGGCTGAACACTGAAGCTTTCTTT.

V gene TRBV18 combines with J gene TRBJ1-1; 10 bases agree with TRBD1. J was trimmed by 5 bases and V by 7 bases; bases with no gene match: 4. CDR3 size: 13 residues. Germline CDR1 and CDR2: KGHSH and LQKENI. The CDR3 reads CASFPGQGTEAFF. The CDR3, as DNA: TGTGCCAGCTTCCCGGGACAGGGGACTGAAGCTTTCTTT.

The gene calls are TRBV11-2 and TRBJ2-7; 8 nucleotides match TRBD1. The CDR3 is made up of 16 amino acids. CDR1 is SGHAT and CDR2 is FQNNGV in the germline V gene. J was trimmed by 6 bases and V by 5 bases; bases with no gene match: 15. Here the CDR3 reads CASSPPGTGLAGEQYF. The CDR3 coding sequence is TGTGCCAGCAGCCCTCCCGGGACAGGCCTTGCCGGCGAGCAGTACTTC.

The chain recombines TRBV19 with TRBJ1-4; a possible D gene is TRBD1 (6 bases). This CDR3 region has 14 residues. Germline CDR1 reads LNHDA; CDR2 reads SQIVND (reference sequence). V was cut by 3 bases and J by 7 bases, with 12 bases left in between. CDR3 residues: CASSILTGPEKLFF. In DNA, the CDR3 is TGTGCCAGTAGTATTTTGACAGGCCCTGAAAAACTGTTTTTT.

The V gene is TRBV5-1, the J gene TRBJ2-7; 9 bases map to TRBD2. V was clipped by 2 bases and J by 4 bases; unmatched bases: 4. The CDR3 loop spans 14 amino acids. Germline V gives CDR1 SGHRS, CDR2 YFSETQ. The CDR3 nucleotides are TGCGCCAGCAGCTTAGCTAGCGGGGATTACGAGCAGTACTTC. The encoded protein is CASSLASGDYEQYF.

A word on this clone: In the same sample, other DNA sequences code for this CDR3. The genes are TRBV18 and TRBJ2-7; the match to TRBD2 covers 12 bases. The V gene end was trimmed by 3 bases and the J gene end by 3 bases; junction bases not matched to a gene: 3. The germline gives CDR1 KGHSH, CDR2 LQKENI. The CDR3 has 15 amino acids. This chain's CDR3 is CASSPGTSGFYEQYF. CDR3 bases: TGTGCCAGCTCACCCGGGACTAGCGGGTTCTACGAGCAGTACTTC.

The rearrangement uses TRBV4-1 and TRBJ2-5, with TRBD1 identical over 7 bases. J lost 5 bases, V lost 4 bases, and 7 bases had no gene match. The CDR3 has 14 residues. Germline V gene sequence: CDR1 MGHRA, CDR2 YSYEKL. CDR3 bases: TGCGCCAGCAGCCCGGCAGGGGGTAGGGAGACCCAGTACTTC. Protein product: CASSPAGGRETQYF.

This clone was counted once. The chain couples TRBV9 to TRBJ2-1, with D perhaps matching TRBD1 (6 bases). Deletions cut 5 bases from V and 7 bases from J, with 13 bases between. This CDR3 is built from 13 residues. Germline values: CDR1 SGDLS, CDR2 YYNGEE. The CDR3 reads CASRHRAGNEQFF. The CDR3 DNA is TGTGCCAGCAGGCACAGGGCGGGTAATGAGCAGTTCTTC.

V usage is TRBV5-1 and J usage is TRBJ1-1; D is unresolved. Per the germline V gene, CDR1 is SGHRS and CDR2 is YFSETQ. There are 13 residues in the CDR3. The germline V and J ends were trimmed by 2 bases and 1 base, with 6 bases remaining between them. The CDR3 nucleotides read TGCGCCAGCAGCTTCGAGGGGAACACTGAAGCTTTCTTT. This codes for CASSFEGNTEAFF.

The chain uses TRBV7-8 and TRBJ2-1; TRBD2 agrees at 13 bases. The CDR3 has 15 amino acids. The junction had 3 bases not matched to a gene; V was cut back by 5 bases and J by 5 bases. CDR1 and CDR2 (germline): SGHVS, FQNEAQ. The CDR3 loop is CASSLLAGGDNEQFF. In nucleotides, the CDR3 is TGTGCCAGCAGCCTACTAGCGGGGGGGGACAATGAGCAGTTCTTC.

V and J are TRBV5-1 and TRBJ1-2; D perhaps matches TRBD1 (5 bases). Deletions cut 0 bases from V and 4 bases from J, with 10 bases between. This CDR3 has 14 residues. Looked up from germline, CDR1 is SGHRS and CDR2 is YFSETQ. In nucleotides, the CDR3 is TGCGCCAGCAGCTTGGGGCAGGGCCCCTATGGCTACACCTTC. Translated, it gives CASSLGQGPYGYTF. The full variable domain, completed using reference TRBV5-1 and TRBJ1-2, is KAGVTQTPRYLIKTRGQQVTLSCSPISGHRSVSWYQQTPGQGLQFLFEYFSETQRNKGNFPGRFSGRQFSNSRSEMNVSTLELGDSALYLCASSLGQGPYGYTFGSGTRLTVV.

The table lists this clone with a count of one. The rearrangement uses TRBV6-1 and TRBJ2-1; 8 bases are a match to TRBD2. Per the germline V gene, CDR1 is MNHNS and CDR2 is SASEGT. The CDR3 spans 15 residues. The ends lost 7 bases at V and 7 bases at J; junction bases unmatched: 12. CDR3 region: CASKLLAATANEQFF. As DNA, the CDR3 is TGTGCCAGCAAACTACTAGCGGCAACTGCAAATGAGCAGTTCTTC.

The CDR3 DNA sequence: TGTGCCACCAGCCAACCCCTACAGGGCGCCTACGAGCAGTACTTC. It is translated as CATSQPLQGAYEQYF. The chain carries TRBV15 and TRBJ2-7; possible D gene TRBD1, 6 bases. Germline CDR1 is LNHNV and CDR2 is YYDKDF (reference sequence). V dropped 5 bases and J dropped 2 bases, with 16 bases sitting between them. The CDR3 contains 15 residues.

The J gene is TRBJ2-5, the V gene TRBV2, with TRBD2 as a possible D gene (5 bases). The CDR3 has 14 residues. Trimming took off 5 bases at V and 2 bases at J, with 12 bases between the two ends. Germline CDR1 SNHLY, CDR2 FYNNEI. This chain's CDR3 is CASSSRTVQETQYF. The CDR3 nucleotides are TGTGCCAGCAGTTCAAGGACTGTTCAAGAGACCCAGTACTTC.

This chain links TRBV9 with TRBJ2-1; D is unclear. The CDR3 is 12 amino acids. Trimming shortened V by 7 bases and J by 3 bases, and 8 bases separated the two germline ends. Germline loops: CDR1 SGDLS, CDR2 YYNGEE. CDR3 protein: CASGEYYNEQFF. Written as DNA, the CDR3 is TGTGCCAGCGGAGAATACTACAATGAGCAGTTCTTC.

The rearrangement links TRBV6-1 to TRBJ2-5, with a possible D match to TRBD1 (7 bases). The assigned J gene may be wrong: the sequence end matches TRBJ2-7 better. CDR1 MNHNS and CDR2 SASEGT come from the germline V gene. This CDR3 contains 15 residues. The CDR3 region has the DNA TGTGCCAGCAGTGAATCAGCAGGGGGGTCCTACGAGCAGTACTTC. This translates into CASSESAGGSYEQYF.

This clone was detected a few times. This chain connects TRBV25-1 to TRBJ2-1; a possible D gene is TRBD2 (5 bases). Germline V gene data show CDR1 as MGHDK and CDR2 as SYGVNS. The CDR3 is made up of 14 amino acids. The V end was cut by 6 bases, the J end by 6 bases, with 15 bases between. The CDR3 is CASSRGGSLNEQFF. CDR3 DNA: TGTGCCAGCAGCCGTGGAGGCAGCCTCAATGAGCAGTTCTTC.

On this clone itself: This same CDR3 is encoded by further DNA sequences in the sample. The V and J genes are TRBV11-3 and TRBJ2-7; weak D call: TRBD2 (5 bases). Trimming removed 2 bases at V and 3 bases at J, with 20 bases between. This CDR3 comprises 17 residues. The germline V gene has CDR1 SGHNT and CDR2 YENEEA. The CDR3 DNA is TGTGCCAGCAGCTTATTATCTTCGCGGGTTTCCCTCTACGAGCAGTACTTC. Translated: CASSLLSSRVSLYEQYF.

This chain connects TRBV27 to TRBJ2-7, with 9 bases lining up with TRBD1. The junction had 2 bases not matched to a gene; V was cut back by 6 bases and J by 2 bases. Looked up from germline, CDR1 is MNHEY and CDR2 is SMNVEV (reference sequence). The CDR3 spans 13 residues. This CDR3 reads CASRGQGPYEQYF. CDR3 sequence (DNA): TGTGCCAGCAGGGGACAGGGTCCCTACGAGCAGTACTTC.

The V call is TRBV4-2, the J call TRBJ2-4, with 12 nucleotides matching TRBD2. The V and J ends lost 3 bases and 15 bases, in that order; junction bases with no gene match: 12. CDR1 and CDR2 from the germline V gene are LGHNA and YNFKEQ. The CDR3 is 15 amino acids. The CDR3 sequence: CASSQLLAGGGGRYF. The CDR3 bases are TGTGCCAGCAGCCAGTTACTAGCGGGAGGTGGTGGTCGGTACTTC.

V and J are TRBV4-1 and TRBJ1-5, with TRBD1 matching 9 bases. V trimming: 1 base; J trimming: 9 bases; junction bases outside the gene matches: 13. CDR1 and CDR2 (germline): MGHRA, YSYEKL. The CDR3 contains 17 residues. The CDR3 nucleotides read TGCGCCAGCAGCCAAGGGCCCGGGACAGGGAGAGATCGGCCCCAGCATTTT. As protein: CASSQGPGTGRDRPQHF.

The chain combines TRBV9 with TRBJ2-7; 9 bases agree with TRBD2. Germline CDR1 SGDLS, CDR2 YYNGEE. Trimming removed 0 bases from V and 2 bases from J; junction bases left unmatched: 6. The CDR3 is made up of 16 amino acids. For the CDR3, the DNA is TGTGCCAGCAGCGTAGACGGGTCTAGCGGGACCTACGAGCAGTACTTC. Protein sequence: CASSVDGSSGTYEQYF.

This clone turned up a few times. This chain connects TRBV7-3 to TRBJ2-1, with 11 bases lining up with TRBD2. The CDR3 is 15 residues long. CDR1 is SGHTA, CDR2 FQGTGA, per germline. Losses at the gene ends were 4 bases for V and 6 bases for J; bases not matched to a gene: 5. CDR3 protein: CASSSLAGVGNEQFF. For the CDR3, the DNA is TGTGCCAGCAGCTCACTAGCGGGAGTCGGCAATGAGCAGTTCTTC.

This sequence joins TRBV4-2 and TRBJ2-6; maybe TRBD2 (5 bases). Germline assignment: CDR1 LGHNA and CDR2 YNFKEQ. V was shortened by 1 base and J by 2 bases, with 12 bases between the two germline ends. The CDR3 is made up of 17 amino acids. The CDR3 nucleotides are TGTGCCAGCAGCCAAGGCCCCGAGGGAGCTGGGGCCAACGTCCTGACTTTC. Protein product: CASSQGPEGAGANVLTF.

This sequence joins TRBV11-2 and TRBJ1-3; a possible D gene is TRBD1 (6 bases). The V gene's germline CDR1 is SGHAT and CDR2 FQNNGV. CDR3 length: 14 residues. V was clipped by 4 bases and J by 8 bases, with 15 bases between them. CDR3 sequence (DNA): TGTGCCAGCAGCTACAGGTCCGCAGGGGACACCATATATTTT. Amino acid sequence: CASSYRSAGDTIYF.